This entry is about one TCR beta chain. This entry is derived from a study of blood T cell repertoires in COVID-19. Across the study: Specimens from acute and convalescent COVID-19 originated in the United States, Italy and Spain.

CDR1 is LNHDA, CDR2 SQIVND, per germline (reference sequence). Trimming removed 5 bases from V and 5 bases from J; junction bases left unmatched: 6. The CDR3 extends over 15 amino acids. In the original analysis: Nucleated cell number was recorded as an estimate derived from reference gene primer amplification. Only in-frame clones appear in the TCRdb table, and some are missing; sequencing was by immunoSEQ multiplex PCR. Clonal size and the V and J genes are those of that table, whereas D and trimming came from the DNA. Of fewer than 95,000 clones in the sample, approximately 88% were seen once. Sequencing was performed on peripheral blood. The chain joins TRBV19 to TRBJ2-1; 10 bases agree with TRBD2. The receptor's source is a man aged 55 to 70 with acute or convalescent COVID-19. CDR3 coding DNA: TGTGCCAGTAGTCTACGGACTAGCGGCAACAATGAGCAGTTCTTC. Translation gives CASSLRTSGNNEQFF. Complete variable domain (other parts from reference TRBV19 and TRBJ2-1): DGGITQSPKYLFRKEGQNVTLSCEQNLNHDAMYWYRQDPGQGLRLIYYSQIVNDFQKGDIAEGYSVSREKKESFPLTVTSAQKNPTAFYLCASSLRTSGNNEQFFGPGTRLTVL.